The source of this T cell receptor (beta chain) is a study of T cells after yellow fever vaccination (dated by TCRdb to the late 2010s). For context, the study as a whole: The SMART-Seq v4 Ultra Low Input RNA kit was used to prepare libraries from fractions with low cell numbers. Blood was collected at multiple timepoints before and after primary and secondary immunization, and bulk PBMC replicates and cell subsets were isolated. Two healthy male donors made up the cohort, one aged 18 to 29 years and the other aged 30 to 39 years. To follow T-cell clones before and after both primary and booster YFV17D yellow fever vaccination, bulk TCR alpha and beta repertoires underwent longitudinal sequencing.

On this clonotype itself: Which antigen it targets is not known. Base quality data are lacking; no much larger clone is found one base away.

General conclusions and limits of the study: Most clones expanded after primary vaccination (about 96% of CD4 and about 85% of CD8) were re-detected after the booster, suggesting that broad memory maintenance occurred. The study included only two donors, which limits how far the findings can be generalized. Compared with the primary T-cell response, the secondary T-cell response was faster but weaker, reaching its peak on day 5 rather than on day 15. FACS-sorted repertoires could contain abundant contaminating clonotypes from the bulk population, so computational filtering was required. A small share of clonotypes occurred in both CD4 and CD8 compartments, likely arising from convergent recombination.

TCR cDNA was made using 5'RACE template switching, a step that added a universal primer site and unique molecular identifiers. Priming of cDNA synthesis was performed from both the TCR alpha and TCR beta constant segments. Libraries were amplified in two PCR steps, with sample barcodes and sequencing adapters added in the second step. Libraries were sequenced on Illumina HiSeq 2500 (2x100 bp) or NovaSeq (2x150 bp). Per the source publication's procedure: MIGEC handled demultiplexing of reads and collapsing into UMI consensus sequences, while MiXCR performed V(D)J alignment. Vaccine-responding clonotypes were defined with edgeR using replicate PBMC samples, requiring FDR below 0.01 and a log2 fold change above 5 up to day 15. Each bulk clonotype was labeled CD4 or CD8 based on which sequenced repertoire, CD4 or CD8, contained the clonotype at higher abundance. TCRdb reprocessing: public reads trimmed at Q25 with fastp, clones called with MiXCR, in-frame beta chains kept. CDR3 protein duplicates are merged, each entry listing the most common genes and DNA. TCRdb's processing, not the study's, gives the V and J calls here. The sample data list about 320,000 distinct CDR3 sequences, and about 6.6% of these were observed just once. 15% to 20% of the sample is taken by the ten largest.

The CDR3, from cysteine to phenylalanine, totals 15 residues. Only the CDR3 portion is preserved as DNA: 45 bases, with reading frame beginning at the first base. Sample treatment or condition, as interpreted from the label and publication: live attenuated yellow fever vaccine strain. At each blood-draw timepoint, two biological replicates of bulk PBMCs were collected. A standard Ficoll-Paque protocol was used to isolate PBMCs from peripheral blood. TriZol was used to extract RNA from bulk PBMCs, CD4 and CD8 fractions, and dextramer-positive and dextramer-negative fractions. The source is a young man who received the YFV17D yellow fever vaccine. Sequences were derived from PBMCs, sampled about 41 days after the first yellow fever vaccination. The chain joins TRBV1 to TRBJ2-2; the table's D call, TRBD1, was not checked against the DNA. TRBV1 is deemed a pseudogene. The CDR3 corresponds to CTSSERDRGSGELFF. The nucleotides are TGCACCAGCAGCGAAAGGGACAGGGGCTCCGGGGAGCTGTTTTTT.